Listed below are T cell receptor beta chains from one sample, sequenced in a study of blood T cell repertoires in COVID-19. Data came from immunoSEQ multiplex PCR; TCRdb stores just in-frame clones and leaves some out. The sample has under 80,000 clones; around 80% are singletons. The sample taken for sequencing was peripheral blood. These receptors originate from a human donor in a cohort sampled during active COVID-19. The CDR3 runs from the conserved cysteine through the conserved F or W. Each record gives: clone size, D gene, J gene, V gene, CDR3 protein, CDR3 DNA. D genes are given only for firm matches. For some rows the clone size is stated as once, few or many, or as a class when expanded; others skip it.

abundance: .
d_gene: .
j_gene: TRBJ2-1
v_gene: TRBV28
CDR3aa: CASSSGVSEQFF
CDR3nt: TGTGCCAGCAGTTCCGGGGTAAGTGAGCAGTTCTTC

abundance: .
d_gene: .
j_gene: TRBJ2-2
v_gene: TRBV27
CDR3aa: CASSPSGATGTGELFF
CDR3nt: TGTGCCAGCAGTCCCTCGGGAGCCACCGGGACCGGGGAGCTGTTTTTT

abundance: .
d_gene: .
j_gene: TRBJ1-1
v_gene: TRBV5-4
CDR3aa: CASSLGGRGTEAFF
CDR3nt: TGTGCCAGCAGCTTGGGGGGGCGCGGTACTGAAGCTTTCTTT

abundance: few
d_gene: .
j_gene: TRBJ2-4
v_gene: TRBV5-4
CDR3aa: CASSTGDRSKNIQYF
CDR3nt: TGTGCCAGCAGCACAGGCGACAGGTCCAAAAACATTCAGTACTTC

abundance: once
d_gene: TRBD1
j_gene: TRBJ1-4
v_gene: TRBV11-1
CDR3aa: CASSHRDRESSKLFF
CDR3nt: TGTGCCAGCAGCCACCGGGACAGGGAGTCCTCAAAACTGTTTTTT

abundance: .
d_gene: TRBD2
j_gene: TRBJ2-5
v_gene: TRBV9
CDR3aa: CASSFQTSAQETQYF
CDR3nt: TGTGCCAGCAGCTTCCAGACTAGCGCCCAAGAGACCCAGTACTTC

abundance: .
d_gene: TRBD1
j_gene: TRBJ1-4
v_gene: TRBV5-6
CDR3aa: CASSLQGVDEKLFF
CDR3nt: TGTGCCAGCAGCCTACAGGGGGTTGATGAAAAACTGTTTTTT

abundance: many
d_gene: .
j_gene: TRBJ2-5
v_gene: TRBV7-3
CDR3aa: CASSSTRTGGKTQYF
CDR3nt: TGTGCCAGCAGCTCGACGAGGACAGGAGGGAAGACCCAGTACTTC

abundance: .
d_gene: .
j_gene: TRBJ1-1
v_gene: TRBV21-1
CDR3aa: CASSKRPPGGMNTEAFF
CDR3nt: TGTGCCAGCAGCAAACGCCCTCCAGGGGGTATGAACACTGAAGCTTTCTTT

abundance: .
d_gene: .
j_gene: TRBJ2-2
v_gene: TRBV28
CDR3aa: CASRGTAGPSNTGELFF
CDR3nt: TGTGCCTCCCGGGGCACAGCGGGCCCGTCGAACACCGGGGAGCTGTTTTTT

abundance: .
d_gene: TRBD2
j_gene: TRBJ2-7
v_gene: TRBV6-2/TRBV6-3
CDR3aa: CASSSGGWRHYEQYF
CDR3nt: TGTGCCAGCAGTTCGGGAGGTTGGAGGCACTACGAGCAGTACTTC

abundance: few
d_gene: .
j_gene: TRBJ2-4
v_gene: TRBV28
CDR3aa: CASSPGLAKNIQYF
CDR3nt: TGTGCCAGCAGTCCGGGACTAGCCAAAAACATTCAGTACTTC

abundance: .
d_gene: .
j_gene: TRBJ1-1
v_gene: TRBV19
CDR3aa: CASSSRTGNTEAFF
CDR3nt: TGTGCCAGTAGTTCACGAACGGGGAACACTGAAGCTTTCTTT

abundance: .
d_gene: TRBD2
j_gene: TRBJ2-3
v_gene: TRBV3-1/TRBV3-2
CDR3aa: CASSLGLAGVTDTQYF
CDR3nt: TGTGCCAGCAGCCTCGGACTAGCGGGAGTAACAGATACGCAGTATTTT

abundance: .
d_gene: .
j_gene: TRBJ1-2
v_gene: TRBV19
CDR3aa: CASRGDTTLVGYTF
CDR3nt: TGTGCCAGTAGGGGGGACACTACCCTTGTGGGCTACACCTTC

abundance: .
d_gene: .
j_gene: TRBJ2-3
v_gene: TRBV29-1
CDR3aa: CSVRRQRWGPDTQYF
CDR3nt: TGCAGCGTCCGCCGGCAGAGATGGGGGCCAGATACGCAGTATTTT

abundance: .
d_gene: TRBD1
j_gene: TRBJ1-5
v_gene: TRBV27
CDR3aa: CASSFDREQPQHF
CDR3nt: TGTGCCAGCAGTTTTGACAGGGAACAGCCCCAGCATTTT

abundance: once
d_gene: .
j_gene: TRBJ1-4
v_gene: TRBV4-3
CDR3aa: CASSQALGLNEKLFF
CDR3nt: TGCGCCAGCAGCCAAGCTCTAGGTCTTAATGAAAAACTGTTTTTT

abundance: .
d_gene: TRBD2
j_gene: TRBJ2-3
v_gene: TRBV7-7
CDR3aa: CASTPGTSGPGGTDTQYF
CDR3nt: TGTGCCAGCACCCCAGGGACTAGCGGCCCCGGGGGCACAGATACGCAGTATTTT

abundance: few
d_gene: TRBD2
j_gene: TRBJ2-1
v_gene: TRBV7-8
CDR3aa: CASITTIQRGFNEQFF
CDR3nt: TGTGCCAGCATCACGACTATCCAGCGGGGGTTCAATGAGCAGTTCTTC

abundance: once
d_gene: .
j_gene: TRBJ2-1
v_gene: TRBV7-3
CDR3aa: CASSSQRSSYNEQFF
CDR3nt: TGTGCCAGCAGCTCCCAACGGAGCTCCTACAATGAGCAGTTCTTC

abundance: .
d_gene: .
j_gene: TRBJ1-2
v_gene: TRBV3-1/TRBV3-2
CDR3aa: CASSQVLVPGRYGYTF
CDR3nt: TGTGCCAGCAGCCAAGTTCTGGTTCCAGGCCGATATGGCTACACCTTC

abundance: .
d_gene: .
j_gene: TRBJ1-5
v_gene: TRBV19
CDR3aa: CASSIRANESPQHF
CDR3nt: TGTGCCAGTAGTATCAGGGCGAACGAGTCGCCCCAACATTTT

abundance: .
d_gene: .
j_gene: TRBJ2-1
v_gene: TRBV10-3
CDR3aa: CAISDELYEQFF
CDR3nt: TGTGCCATCAGTGACGAGCTGTATGAGCAGTTCTTC

abundance: .
d_gene: TRBD1
j_gene: TRBJ2-1
v_gene: TRBV4-2
CDR3aa: CASSQLTGGGEGEQFF
CDR3nt: TGTGCCAGCAGCCAACTTACAGGGGGCGGGGAGGGTGAGCAGTTCTTC

abundance: .
d_gene: TRBD1
j_gene: TRBJ1-3
v_gene: TRBV18
CDR3aa: CASSPGQGRSGNTIYF
CDR3nt: TGTGCCAGCTCACCGGGACAGGGGAGAAGTGGAAACACCATATATTTT

abundance: .
d_gene: .
j_gene: TRBJ1-4
v_gene: TRBV28
CDR3aa: CAISGGAGEKLFF
CDR3nt: TGTGCCATCTCGGGGGGCGCGGGTGAAAAACTGTTTTTT

abundance: many
d_gene: TRBD2
j_gene: TRBJ2-7
v_gene: TRBV2
CDR3aa: CASRGLAGSYEQYF
CDR3nt: TGTGCCAGCAGAGGACTAGCGGGCTCCTACGAGCAGTACTTC

abundance: .
d_gene: .
j_gene: TRBJ1-1
v_gene: TRBV7-9
CDR3aa: CASSLGGGNTEAFF
CDR3nt: TGTGCCAGCAGCTTGGGTGGCGGGAACACTGAAGCTTTCTTT

abundance: once
d_gene: TRBD1
j_gene: TRBJ2-2
v_gene: TRBV28
CDR3aa: CASSTRGRTTGELFF
CDR3nt: TGTGCCAGCAGTACCAGGGGGCGGACCACCGGGGAGCTGTTTTTT

abundance: .
d_gene: TRBD2
j_gene: TRBJ2-7
v_gene: TRBV11-3
CDR3aa: CASSAGGGSYEQYF
CDR3nt: TGTGCCAGCAGCGCCGGGGGGGGCTCCTACGAGCAGTACTTC

abundance: .
d_gene: .
j_gene: TRBJ2-1
v_gene: TRBV6-2/TRBV6-3
CDR3aa: CASSYILELSSYNEQFF
CDR3nt: TGTGCCAGCAGTTATATCCTAGAACTCAGCTCCTACAATGAGCAGTTCTTC

abundance: once
d_gene: .
j_gene: TRBJ2-6
v_gene: TRBV5-6
CDR3aa: CASSLLGNRVSGANVLTF
CDR3nt: TGTGCCAGCAGCTTACTAGGAAACCGGGTCTCTGGGGCCAACGTCCTGACTTTC

abundance: .
d_gene: TRBD1
j_gene: TRBJ2-7
v_gene: TRBV28
CDR3aa: CASSPAGTARYEQYF
CDR3nt: TGTGCCAGCAGCCCTGCCGGGACAGCGCGCTACGAGCAGTACTTC

abundance: .
d_gene: TRBD2
j_gene: TRBJ2-3
v_gene: TRBV9
CDR3aa: CASSVAGGPGTQYF
CDR3nt: TGTGCCAGCAGCGTAGCGGGAGGGCCGGGTACGCAGTATTTT

abundance: once
d_gene: TRBD1
j_gene: TRBJ1-1
v_gene: TRBV10-3
CDR3aa: CAIGDRARTEAFF
CDR3nt: TGTGCCATCGGGGACAGGGCGAGAACTGAAGCTTTCTTT

abundance: .
d_gene: .
j_gene: TRBJ2-7
v_gene: TRBV4-2
CDR3aa: CASSQSSGSYEQYF
CDR3nt: TGTGCCAGCAGCCAGAGTAGCGGATCCTACGAGCAGTACTTC

abundance: few
d_gene: TRBD1
j_gene: TRBJ2-7
v_gene: TRBV6-5
CDR3aa: CASSYGRGQGAYEQYF
CDR3nt: TGTGCCAGCAGTTACGGACGAGGACAGGGCGCCTACGAGCAGTACTTC

abundance: few
d_gene: .
j_gene: TRBJ2-7
v_gene: TRBV4-3
CDR3aa: CASSHDYERSYEQYF
CDR3nt: TGCGCCAGCAGCCACGACTATGAACGCTCCTACGAGCAGTACTTC

abundance: few
d_gene: .
j_gene: TRBJ1-1
v_gene: TRBV7-2
CDR3aa: CASSLTENTEAFF
CDR3nt: TGTGCCAGCAGCCTGACAGAGAACACTGAAGCTTTCTTT

abundance: .
d_gene: TRBD1
j_gene: TRBJ1-6
v_gene: TRBV6-1
CDR3aa: CASSEPGQLNSPLHF
CDR3nt: TGTGCCAGCAGTGAGCCGGGACAGCTTAATTCACCCCTCCACTTT

abundance: .
d_gene: TRBD1
j_gene: TRBJ2-1
v_gene: TRBV7-2
CDR3aa: CASSLSPGDRDYNEQFF
CDR3nt: TGTGCCAGCAGCTTATCCCCAGGGGACAGGGACTACAATGAGCAGTTCTTC

abundance: once
d_gene: .
j_gene: TRBJ2-2
v_gene: TRBV7-9
CDR3aa: CASSLGTESTGELFF
CDR3nt: TGTGCCAGCAGCTTAGGCACAGAGAGCACCGGGGAGCTGTTTTTT

abundance: .
d_gene: .
j_gene: TRBJ1-1
v_gene: TRBV28
CDR3aa: CASSSQGPNTEAFF
CDR3nt: TGTGCCAGCAGTTCCCAGGGCCCGAACACTGAAGCTTTCTTT

abundance: .
d_gene: TRBD2
j_gene: TRBJ2-7
v_gene: TRBV6-2/TRBV6-3
CDR3aa: CASSYSSGSSYEQYF
CDR3nt: TGTGCCAGCAGTTACTCTAGCGGGAGTTCATACGAGCAGTACTTC

abundance: .
d_gene: .
j_gene: TRBJ1-1
v_gene: TRBV5-5
CDR3aa: CASSLNTRVNTEAFF
CDR3nt: TGTGCCAGCAGCTTGAACACCAGGGTGAACACTGAAGCTTTCTTT

abundance: .
d_gene: .
j_gene: TRBJ2-7
v_gene: TRBV30
CDR3aa: CAYPSVGVVQYF
CDR3nt: TGTGCCTATCCTTCGGTGGGAGTGGTGCAGTACTTC

abundance: .
d_gene: TRBD1
j_gene: TRBJ1-2
v_gene: TRBV14
CDR3aa: CASSQDRGYGYTF
CDR3nt: TGTGCCAGCAGCCAAGACAGGGGGTATGGCTACACCTTC

abundance: .
d_gene: TRBD1
j_gene: TRBJ1-2
v_gene: TRBV3-1/TRBV3-2
CDR3aa: CASSPPQTGTYGYTF
CDR3nt: TGTGCCAGCAGCCCCCCACAGACAGGGACCTATGGCTACACCTTC

abundance: .
d_gene: TRBD1
j_gene: TRBJ1-1
v_gene: TRBV3-1/TRBV3-2
CDR3aa: CASSRNRGVTEAFF
CDR3nt: TGTGCCAGCAGCCGCAACAGGGGAGTAACTGAAGCTTTCTTT

abundance: once
d_gene: .
j_gene: TRBJ2-6
v_gene: TRBV9
CDR3aa: CASSVSGGSGANVLTF
CDR3nt: TGTGCCAGCAGCGTTTCCGGGGGCTCTGGGGCCAACGTCCTGACTTTC

abundance: .
d_gene: TRBD2
j_gene: TRBJ2-3
v_gene: TRBV4-1
CDR3aa: CASSQKVQTPGLFSFTDTQYF
CDR3nt: TGCGCCAGCAGCCAAAAAGTTCAAACTCCGGGACTATTTAGTTTCACAGATACGCAGTATTTT

abundance: .
d_gene: TRBD1
j_gene: TRBJ1-5
v_gene: TRBV25-1
CDR3aa: CASRGQGDNQPQHF
CDR3nt: TGTGCCAGCAGAGGACAGGGAGACAATCAGCCCCAGCATTTT